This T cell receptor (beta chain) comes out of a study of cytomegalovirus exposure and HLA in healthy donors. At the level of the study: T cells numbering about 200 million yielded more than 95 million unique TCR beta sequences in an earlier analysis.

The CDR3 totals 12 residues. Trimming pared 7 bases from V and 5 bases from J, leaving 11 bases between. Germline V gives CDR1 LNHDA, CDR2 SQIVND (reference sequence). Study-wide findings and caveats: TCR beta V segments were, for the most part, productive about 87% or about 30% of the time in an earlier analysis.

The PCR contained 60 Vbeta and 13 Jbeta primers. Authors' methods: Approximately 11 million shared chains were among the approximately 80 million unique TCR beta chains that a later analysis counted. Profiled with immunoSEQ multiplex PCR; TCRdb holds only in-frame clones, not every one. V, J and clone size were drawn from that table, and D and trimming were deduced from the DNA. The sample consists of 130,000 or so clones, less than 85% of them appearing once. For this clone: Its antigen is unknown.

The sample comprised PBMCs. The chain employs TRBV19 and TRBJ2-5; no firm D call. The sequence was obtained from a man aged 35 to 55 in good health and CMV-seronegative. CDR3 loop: CASNSIGETQYF. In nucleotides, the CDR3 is TGTGCCAGTAACAGTATTGGGGAGACCCAGTACTTC.